This entry is about one T cell receptor (beta chain). Its antigen is still unknown. Trimming took 5 bases from V and 5 from J; bases not matched to a gene: 9. This CDR3 spans 15 amino acids. The germline CDR1 and CDR2 sequences are MNHNS and SASEGT. The sample comes from a study of long-term antiretroviral therapy in people with HIV. Study results and caveats: Absence of data on ART adherence, viral resistance or therapy changes was noted.

Samples were assayed with immunoSEQ v3.0 at survey level. Profiling relied on immunoSEQ multiplex PCR, and the TCRdb table lists in-frame clones only, not all of them. The sample has 12,000 to 15,000 clones, 75% to 90% seen once. This material consisted of unsorted PBMCs, taken 3.2 years before starting antiretroviral therapy. This clonotype was sampled from a man aged 35 to 55 with HIV. V is TRBV6-1 and J is TRBJ2-1, with TRBD1 matching 7 bases. The CDR3, as DNA: TGTGCCAGCAGTCCCACAGGGGCCCTCCACAATGAGCAGTTCTTC. Protein product: CASSPTGALHNEQFF.